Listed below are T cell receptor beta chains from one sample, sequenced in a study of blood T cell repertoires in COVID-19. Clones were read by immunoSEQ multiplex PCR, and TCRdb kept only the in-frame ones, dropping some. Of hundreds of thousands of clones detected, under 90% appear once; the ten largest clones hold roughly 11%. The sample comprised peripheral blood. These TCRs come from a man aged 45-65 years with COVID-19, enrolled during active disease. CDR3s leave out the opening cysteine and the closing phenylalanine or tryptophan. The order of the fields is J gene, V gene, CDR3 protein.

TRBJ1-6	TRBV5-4	ASSPGLDNSPLH
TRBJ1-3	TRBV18	ASSRGDLSGNTIY
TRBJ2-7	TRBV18	ASSRTGGTYEQY
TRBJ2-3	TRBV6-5	ASKGRTGFMDTQY
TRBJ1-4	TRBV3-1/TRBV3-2	ASSPTGQKNEKLF
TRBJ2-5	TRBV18	ASSPGGSKETQY
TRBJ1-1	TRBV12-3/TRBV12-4	ASTATGGGRAF
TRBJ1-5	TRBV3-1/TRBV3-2	ASSQGFARGNQPQH
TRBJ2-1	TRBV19	ASSQTSGRGNEQF
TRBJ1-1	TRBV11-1	ASAVGTGREAF
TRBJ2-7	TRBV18	ASSPPRSGASYEQY
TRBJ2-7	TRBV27	ASSSLLQENSYEQY
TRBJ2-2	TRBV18	ASSLAANTGELF
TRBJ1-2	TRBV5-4	ASSRDSSNYGYT
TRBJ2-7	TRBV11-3	ASSRDRLSEQY
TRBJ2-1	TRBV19	ASNPRAGSYNEQF
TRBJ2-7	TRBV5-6	ASSLAYGYEQY
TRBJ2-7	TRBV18	ASSAGTEYEQY
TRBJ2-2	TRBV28	ATSGLSGGLTGELF
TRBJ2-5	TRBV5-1	ASSPLGGTSGRAEETQY
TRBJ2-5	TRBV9	ASSPWTGGAETQY
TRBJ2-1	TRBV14	ASSQELASSQF
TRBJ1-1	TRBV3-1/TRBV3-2	ASSQVGGKAF
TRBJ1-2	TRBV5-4	ASSLETVVYRHGYT
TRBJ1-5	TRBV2	ASSVLEGRQPQH
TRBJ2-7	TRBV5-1	ASSLGLQGSYEQY
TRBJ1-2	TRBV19	ASSPQGVDYGYT
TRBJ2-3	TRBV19	ASSPEGTDTQY
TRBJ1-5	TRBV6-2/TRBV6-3	ASSQRQGASQPQH
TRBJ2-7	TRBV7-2	ASSLAVRGAYEQY
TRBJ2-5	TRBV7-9	ASSLLAGFQETQY
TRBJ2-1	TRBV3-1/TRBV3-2	ASSHLRLAPNSYNEQF
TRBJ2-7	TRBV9	ASSVEPSGMSEQY
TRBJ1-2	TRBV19	ASSIGQRISYGYT
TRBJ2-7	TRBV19	ASSIGTGGFYEQY
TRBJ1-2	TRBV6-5	ASSYSSLARATGYT
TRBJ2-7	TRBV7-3	ASSLNRASGYEQY
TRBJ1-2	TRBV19	ASSNSIGGYT
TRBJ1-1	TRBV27	ASSFPSGREAF
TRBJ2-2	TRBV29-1	SVARVPTGELF
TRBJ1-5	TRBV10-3	AISDGGNQPQH
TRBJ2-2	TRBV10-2	ASRGGGLVIAGELF
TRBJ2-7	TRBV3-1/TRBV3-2	ASRRASGSFEQY
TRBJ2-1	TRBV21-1	ASSAPAGTTHF
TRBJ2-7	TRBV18	ASSPVETGDPIEQY
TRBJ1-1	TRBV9	ASSVAGDRAMNTEAF
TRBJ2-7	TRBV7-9	ASSPTSGRAYEQY
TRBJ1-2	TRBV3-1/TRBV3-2	ASSQGAWQEEYGYT
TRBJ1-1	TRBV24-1	ATSDSNRGEAF
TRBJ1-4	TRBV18	ASSPTGQGATNEKLF
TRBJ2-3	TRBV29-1	SVEQGGLALTYTQY
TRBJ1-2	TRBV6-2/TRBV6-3	ASSNSPYYGYT
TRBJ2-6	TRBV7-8	ASSLERGTGGASGANVLT
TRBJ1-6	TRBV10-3	AISSTATSSYNSPLH